These 15 T cell receptor beta chains came from one sample sequenced in a study of cytomegalovirus exposure and HLA in healthy donors. The data were produced by immunoSEQ multiplex PCR, yet TCRdb's version contains in-frame clones alone and is incomplete. The table includes some 140,000 clones, about 86% detected once. The sequencing input was PBMCs. The receptors here all came from a human donor in good health.

The chain is built from TRBV9 and TRBJ1-1; D not certain. Germline lookup yields CDR1 SGDLS and CDR2 YYNGEE. V was trimmed by 4 bases and J by 2 bases, leaving 15 bases between them. CDR3 length: 15 amino acids. The CDR3 nucleotides read TGTGCCAGCAGCCCCCCTTCTTCGGGAAACACTGAAGCTTTCTTT. Protein sequence: CASSPPSSGNTEAFF.

This chain joins TRBV10-3 and TRBJ1-2; 7 positions agree with TRBD1. In germline, CDR1 is ENHRY, CDR2 SYGVKD. There are 12 residues in the CDR3. Trimming at V came to 3 bases and at J to 8 bases, leaving 3 bases not matched to a gene. The CDR3 sequence is CAISDRGKGYTF. The CDR3, as DNA: TGTGCCATCAGTGACAGGGGGAAAGGCTACACCTTC.

V and J are TRBV14 and TRBJ2-5, with unresolved D. Trimming left V 0 bases short and J 7 bases short, with 12 bases between. The CDR3 contains 14 residues. From germline, CDR1 is SGHDN and CDR2 FVKESK. The CDR3 sequence is CASSQDHGPGTQYF. DNA of the CDR3: TGTGCCAGCAGCCAAGATCATGGCCCGGGGACCCAGTACTTC.

The chain joins TRBV5-1 to TRBJ1-1, with D possibly TRBD1 on 5 matching bases. The CDR3 length is 14 residues. V gave up 3 bases and J gave up 2 bases, with 11 bases separating them. The V gene's germline CDR1 is SGHRS and CDR2 YFSETQ. CDR3 sequence reads: CASSSDTTNTEAFF. The CDR3, as DNA: TGCGCCAGCAGCTCGGACACGACTAACACTGAAGCTTTCTTT.

The rearrangement links TRBV6-1 to TRBJ1-1; TRBD1 might be the D (6 bases). The V gene lost 7 bases and the J gene lost 3 bases, with 18 bases spanning the gap. There are 15 residues in the CDR3. CDR1 is MNHNS and CDR2 is SASEGT in the germline V gene. CDR3 nucleotides: TGTGCCAGCAACGGGGGGCGGATGGGGGACACTGAAGCTTTCTTT. Amino acid sequence: CASNGGRMGDTEAFF.

The chain couples TRBV7-3 to TRBJ2-6, with 12 bases identical to TRBD1. Germline V gene lookup returns CDR1 SGHTA and CDR2 FQGTGA. The CDR3 loop spans 19 amino acids. V was clipped by 5 bases and J by 3 bases; unmatched bases: 11. This chain's CDR3 is CASSEKWGQGAVGANVLTF. The CDR3 region has the DNA TGTGCCAGCAGCGAGAAATGGGGACAGGGGGCAGTTGGGGCCAACGTCCTGACTTTC.

This clone has a handful of counts. The rearrangement uses TRBV10-2 and TRBJ1-2, with 9 nucleotides matching TRBD1. Germline V gives CDR1 WSHSY, CDR2 SAAADI. The length of the CDR3 is 13 residues. The V and J ends lost 6 bases and 2 bases, in that order; junction bases with no gene match: 1. Here the CDR3 reads CASSGQGNYGYTF. CDR3 DNA sequence: TGCGCCAGCAGCGGACAGGGGAACTATGGCTACACCTTC.

The V gene is TRBV4-3, the J gene TRBJ2-7; TRBD2 matches 8 bases. With V trimmed by 1 base and J by 4 bases, 6 bases remained unmatched. Germline V gene lookup returns CDR1 LGHNA and CDR2 YSLEER. There are 15 residues in the CDR3. CDR3 amino acids: CASSQVGSGVYEQYF. The CDR3 DNA follows: TGCGCCAGCAGCCAAGTTGGTAGCGGGGTTTACGAGCAGTACTTC.

This chain connects TRBV5-1 to TRBJ2-1; 7 bases map to TRBD2. Trimming at V came to 4 bases and at J to 8 bases, leaving 15 bases not matched to a gene. This CDR3 has 16 amino acids. CDR1 SGHRS and CDR2 YFSETQ come from the germline V gene. The CDR3 DNA follows: TGCGCCAGCAGCCCCGGGGGAGGGGCGCGTAAGGATGAGCAGTTCTTC. Residues: CASSPGGGARKDEQFF.

The V call is TRBV4-2, the J call TRBJ2-1; tentatively, D is TRBD2 (6 bases). V was pared by 0 bases and J by 6 bases, with 18 bases between. Per the germline V gene, CDR1 is LGHNA and CDR2 is YNFKEQ. The CDR3 has 17 residues. CDR3 loop: CASSQESGLSNFNEQFF. DNA of the CDR3: TGTGCCAGCAGCCAAGAGTCCGGACTAAGTAATTTCAATGAGCAGTTCTTC.

This rearrangement joins TRBV11-2 to TRBJ2-3; D might be TRBD2 (5 bases). Trimming removed 3 bases at V and 4 bases at J, with 14 bases between. This CDR3 region has 15 residues. In germline, CDR1 is SGHAT, CDR2 FQNNGV. The CDR3 nucleotides are TGTGCCAGCAGCTTGGGCGGGCTTGGGGCAGATACGCAGTATTTT. Its protein is CASSLGGLGADTQYF.

This chain joins TRBV6-4 and TRBJ2-1; 10 bases map to TRBD1. CDR3 length: 16 residues. Germline V gene sequence: CDR1 MRHNA, CDR2 SNTAGT. Trimming took 5 bases from V and 4 from J; bases not matched to a gene: 8. The CDR3 DNA is TGTGCCAGCAGTCCGACAGGGGGCCTGGGATACAATGAGCAGTTCTTC. Translating gives CASSPTGGLGYNEQFF.

The chain joins TRBV5-5 to TRBJ2-7; D uncertain. CDR3 length: 14 residues. CDR1 is SGHKS and CDR2 is YYEKEE in the germline V gene (reference sequence). Deletions cut 4 bases from V and 0 bases from J, with 11 bases between. The CDR3 spells CASSPTESSYEQYF. The CDR3 nucleotides are TGTGCCAGCAGCCCCACAGAGAGCTCCTACGAGCAGTACTTC.

This chain connects TRBV4-1 to TRBJ1-2, with TRBD1 matching 7 bases. After removal of 2 bases from V and 4 bases from J, the junction contained 10 bases not matched to a gene. The CDR3 runs 16 residues. Germline CDR1 is MGHRA and CDR2 is YSYEKL. CDR3: CASSQLWDRGGYGYTF. CDR3 nucleotides: TGCGCCAGCAGCCAACTCTGGGACAGAGGGGGCTATGGCTACACCTTC.

V is TRBV9 and J is TRBJ2-1; unclear D gene. The CDR3 consists of 15 residues. V was trimmed by 4 bases and J by 0 bases, leaving 11 bases between them. Germline-derived CDR1 and CDR2 are SGDLS and YYNGEE. CDR3 in amino acids: CASSLRRHSYNEQFF. DNA of the CDR3: TGTGCCAGCAGCTTAAGGCGGCACTCCTACAATGAGCAGTTCTTC.